The sequence of this T cell receptor beta chain was determined in a study of blood T cell repertoires in COVID-19. How the authors handled the data: Nucleated cell number was recorded as an estimate derived from reference gene primer amplification. The protocol was immunoSEQ multiplex PCR, while the TCRdb copy is restricted to in-frame clones and leaves out a portion. From that table come the V and J calls and clone size; the DNA was used to work out D and trimming. The sample holds tens of thousands of clones, about 74% seen once. CDR3 length: 14 residues. Germline V CDR1 and CDR2: SGHRS, YFSETQ. V dropped 8 bases and J dropped 5 bases, with 19 bases sitting between them.

The sequenced sample was peripheral blood. The clonotype was recovered from an elderly woman with acute or convalescent COVID-19. The chain employs TRBV5-1 and TRBJ2-5; TRBD1 is a possible D gene (5 bases). The DNA for the CDR3 is TGCGCCAGTTCCCAAGGGGCCAGCGTGGAGACCCAGTACTTC. This translates into CASSQGASVETQYF.